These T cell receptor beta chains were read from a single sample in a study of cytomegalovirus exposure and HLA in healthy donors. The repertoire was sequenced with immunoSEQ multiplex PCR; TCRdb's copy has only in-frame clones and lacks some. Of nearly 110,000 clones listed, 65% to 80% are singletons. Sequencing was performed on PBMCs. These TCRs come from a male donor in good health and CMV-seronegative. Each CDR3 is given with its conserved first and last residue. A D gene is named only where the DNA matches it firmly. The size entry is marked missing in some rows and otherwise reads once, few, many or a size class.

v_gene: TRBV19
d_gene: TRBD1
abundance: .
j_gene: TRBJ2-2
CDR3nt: TGTGCCAGTAGTTTACAGGGGGCCGGGGAGCTGTTTTTT
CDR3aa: CASSLQGAGELFF

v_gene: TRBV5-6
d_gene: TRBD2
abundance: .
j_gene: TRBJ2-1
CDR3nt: TGTGCCAGCAGCTTGGGACTAGCGGGAGGGGGATTTAGTTACAATGAGCAGTTCTTC
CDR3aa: CASSLGLAGGGFSYNEQFF

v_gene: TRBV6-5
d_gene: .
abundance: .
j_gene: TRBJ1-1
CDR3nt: TGTGCCAGCAGTTACTCGGGTAGGAGCCATGAAGCTTTCTTT
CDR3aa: CASSYSGRSHEAFF

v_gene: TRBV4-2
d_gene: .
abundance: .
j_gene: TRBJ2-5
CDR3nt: TGTGCCAGCAGCCAAGAAAAGGGGTTGGGGCACGAGACCCAGTACTTC
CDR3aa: CASSQEKGLGHETQYF

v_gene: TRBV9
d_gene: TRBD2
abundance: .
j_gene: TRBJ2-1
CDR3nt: TGTGCCAGCAGCGTACTCGCTAGCGGGTATGAGCAGTTCTTC
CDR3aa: CASSVLASGYEQFF

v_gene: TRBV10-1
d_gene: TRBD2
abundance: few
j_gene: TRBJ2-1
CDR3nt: TGCGCCAGCAGCCCTTCACCGGGACTAGGAGGCACTGAGCAGTTCTTC
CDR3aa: CASSPSPGLGGTEQFF

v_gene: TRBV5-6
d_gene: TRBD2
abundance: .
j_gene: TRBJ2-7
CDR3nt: TGTGCCAGCACCTCCGGGACTAGCGGGTGGTACGAGCAGTACTTC
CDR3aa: CASTSGTSGWYEQYF

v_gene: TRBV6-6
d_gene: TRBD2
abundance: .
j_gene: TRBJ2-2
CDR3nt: TGTGCCAGCAGCCCGACTAGCGGGAGGGCGAGCGGGGAGCTGTTTTTT
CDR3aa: CASSPTSGRASGELFF

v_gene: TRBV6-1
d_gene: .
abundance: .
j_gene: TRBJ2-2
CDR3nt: TGTGCCAGCATGGTGGCCCCGAACACCGGGGAGCTGTTTTTT
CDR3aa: CASMVAPNTGELFF

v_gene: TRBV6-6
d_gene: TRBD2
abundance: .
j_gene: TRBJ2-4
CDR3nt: TGTGCCAGCAGTTACTCGGGGGGGGAGTTCAACATTCAGTACTTC
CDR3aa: CASSYSGGEFNIQYF

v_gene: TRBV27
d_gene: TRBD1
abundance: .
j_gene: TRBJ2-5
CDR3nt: TGTGCCAGCAGCCGACAGGGGGCACAAGAGACCCAGTACTTC
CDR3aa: CASSRQGAQETQYF

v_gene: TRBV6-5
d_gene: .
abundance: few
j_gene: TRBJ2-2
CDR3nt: TGTGCCAGCAGACTACAGGGACTAGGGGAGCTGTTTTTT
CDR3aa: CASRLQGLGELFF

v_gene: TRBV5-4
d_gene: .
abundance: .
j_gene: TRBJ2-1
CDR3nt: TGTGCCAGCAGCTTGCGAGACTACCCATCCCAGCAGTTCTTC
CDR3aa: CASSLRDYPSQQFF

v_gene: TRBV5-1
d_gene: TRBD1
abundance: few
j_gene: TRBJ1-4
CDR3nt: TGCGCCAGCAGCTTGGTTCCAGGACAGGGGACAACTAATGAAAAACTGTTTTTT
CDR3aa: CASSLVPGQGTTNEKLFF

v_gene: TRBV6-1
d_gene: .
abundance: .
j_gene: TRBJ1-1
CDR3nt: TGTGCCAGCAGTGAGGGGGGGTACAGGGAAGACACTGAAGCTTTCTTT
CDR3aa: CASSEGGYREDTEAFF

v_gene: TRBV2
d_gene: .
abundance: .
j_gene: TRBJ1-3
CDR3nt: TGTGCCAGCAGTGACCTGACACCCCGAAACACCATATATTTT
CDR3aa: CASSDLTPRNTIYF

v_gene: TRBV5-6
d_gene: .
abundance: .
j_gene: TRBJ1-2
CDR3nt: TGTGCCAGCAGCCGGCGATCTACAGGATTACGCTATGGCTACACCTTC
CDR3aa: CASSRRSTGLRYGYTF

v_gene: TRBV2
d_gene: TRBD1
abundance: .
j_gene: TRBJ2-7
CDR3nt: TGTGCCAGCAGTCTCTCCGGGACAGGGGGCCTCGAGCAGTACTTC
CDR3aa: CASSLSGTGGLEQYF

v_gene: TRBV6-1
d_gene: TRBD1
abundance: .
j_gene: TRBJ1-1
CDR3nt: TGTGCCAGCAGTTCAGGGGGGCGGCGAGCTTTCTTT
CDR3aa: CASSSGGRRAFF

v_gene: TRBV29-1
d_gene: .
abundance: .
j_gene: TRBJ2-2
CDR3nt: TGCAGCGCCAGGGACTCCGGCGGCACCGGGGAGCTGTTTTTT
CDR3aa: CSARDSGGTGELFF

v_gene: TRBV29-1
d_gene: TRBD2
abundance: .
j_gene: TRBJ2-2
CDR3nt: TGCAGCGTCCCCTCTTGGGCTAGCGGGTCCACCGGGGAGCTGTTTTTT
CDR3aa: CSVPSWASGSTGELFF

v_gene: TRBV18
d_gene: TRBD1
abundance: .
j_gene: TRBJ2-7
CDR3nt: TGTGCCAGCTCAGTAGGACAGGGTGAATACGAGCAGTACTTC
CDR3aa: CASSVGQGEYEQYF

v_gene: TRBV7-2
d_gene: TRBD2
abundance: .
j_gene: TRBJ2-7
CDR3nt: TGTGCCAGCAGCTCCTTAGCGGGATTTTCCCACGAGCAGTACTTC
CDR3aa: CASSSLAGFSHEQYF

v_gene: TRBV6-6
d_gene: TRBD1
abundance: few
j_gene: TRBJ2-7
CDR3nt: TGTGCCAGCTCACCCTCCGGGACAGGGGCCTACGAGCAGTACTTC
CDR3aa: CASSPSGTGAYEQYF

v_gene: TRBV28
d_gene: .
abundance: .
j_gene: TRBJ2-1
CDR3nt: TGTGCCAGCAGTCCAGGATTGACCAATCTTCTACCTTACAATGAGCAGTTCTTC
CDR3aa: CASSPGLTNLLPYNEQFF

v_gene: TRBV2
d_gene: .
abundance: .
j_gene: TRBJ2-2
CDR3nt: TGTGCCAGCAGCAGGACAACGAACACCGGGGAGCTGTTTTTT
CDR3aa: CASSRTTNTGELFF

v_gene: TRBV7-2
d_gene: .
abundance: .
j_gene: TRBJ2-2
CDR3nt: TGTGCCAGCAGCCAAAGCGTGGTCGGGGAGCTGTTTTTT
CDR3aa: CASSQSVVGELFF

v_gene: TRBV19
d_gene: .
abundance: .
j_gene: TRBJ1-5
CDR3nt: TGTGCCAGTAGTGGGGGCGCCGGTCAGCCCCAGCATTTT
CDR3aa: CASSGGAGQPQHF

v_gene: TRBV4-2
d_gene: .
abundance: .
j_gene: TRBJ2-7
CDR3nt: TGTGCCAGCAGCCAAGACCGAGGGTCTTCCTACGAGCAGTACTTC
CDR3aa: CASSQDRGSSYEQYF

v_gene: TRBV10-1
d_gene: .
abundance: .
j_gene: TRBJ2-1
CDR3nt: TGCGCCAGCAGTGAGTCGACTAGGAGGGTAGGCAATGAGCAGTTCTTC
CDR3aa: CASSESTRRVGNEQFF

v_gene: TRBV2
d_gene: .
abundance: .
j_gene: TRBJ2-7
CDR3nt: TGTGCCAGCACCAATACAGGCGAGCAGTACTTC
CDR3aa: CASTNTGEQYF

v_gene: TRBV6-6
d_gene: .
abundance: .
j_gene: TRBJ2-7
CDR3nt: TGTGCCAGCAGTTACTCGTCACGGAGGAGCTCCTACGAGCAGTACTTC
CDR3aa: CASSYSSRRSSYEQYF

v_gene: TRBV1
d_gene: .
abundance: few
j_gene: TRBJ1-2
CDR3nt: TGCACCAGCAGCCAGGAACGGACAGGAGCCCACTATGGCTACACCTTC
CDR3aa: CTSSQERTGAHYGYTF

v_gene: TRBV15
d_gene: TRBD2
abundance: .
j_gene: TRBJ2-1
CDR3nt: TGTGCCACCGCATCCATTAGCGGGAGGGCCCTCGACAATGAGCAGTTCTTC
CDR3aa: CATASISGRALDNEQFF

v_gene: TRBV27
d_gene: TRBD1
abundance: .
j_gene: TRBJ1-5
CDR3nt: TGTGCCAGCAGTTCGACAGGGGGACGTCATCAGCCCCAGCATTTT
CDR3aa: CASSSTGGRHQPQHF

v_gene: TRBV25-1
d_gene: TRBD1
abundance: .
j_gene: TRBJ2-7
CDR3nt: TGTGCCAGCAGTGAGCCGGGACAGTCCGAGCAGTACTTC
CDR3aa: CASSEPGQSEQYF

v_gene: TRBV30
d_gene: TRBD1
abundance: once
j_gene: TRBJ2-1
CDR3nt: TGTGCCTGGAGTGTACTCAGGGGGAAACGGGGTGAGCAGTTCTTC
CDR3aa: CAWSVLRGKRGEQFF

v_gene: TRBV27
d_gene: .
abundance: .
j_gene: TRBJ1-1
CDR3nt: TGTGCCAGCAGTTTTAGGGGCAGCACTGAAGCTTTCTTT
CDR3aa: CASSFRGSTEAFF

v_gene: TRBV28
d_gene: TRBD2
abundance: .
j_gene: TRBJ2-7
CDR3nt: TGTGCCAGCAGTTTACCCCGGACTAGCGACTCCTACGAGCAGTACTTC
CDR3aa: CASSLPRTSDSYEQYF

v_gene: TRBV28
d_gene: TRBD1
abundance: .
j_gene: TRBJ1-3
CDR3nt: TGTGCCAGCAGTTTGGACAGGTCGGGTAACACCATATATTTT
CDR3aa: CASSLDRSGNTIYF

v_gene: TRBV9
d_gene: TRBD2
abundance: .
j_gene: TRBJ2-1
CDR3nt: TGTGCCAGCAGCGTCCAGACTAGCGGGAGGGATGAGCAGTTCTTC
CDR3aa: CASSVQTSGRDEQFF

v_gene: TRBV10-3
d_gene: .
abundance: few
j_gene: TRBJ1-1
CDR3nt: TGTGCCATCACCCTAGGACACTCGAACACTGAAGCTTTCTTT
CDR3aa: CAITLGHSNTEAFF

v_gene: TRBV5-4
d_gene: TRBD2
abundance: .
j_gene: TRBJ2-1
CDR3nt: TGTGCCAGCAGCCCCCCCGGGCGGGAGGCCTACAATGAGCAGTTCTTC
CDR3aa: CASSPPGREAYNEQFF

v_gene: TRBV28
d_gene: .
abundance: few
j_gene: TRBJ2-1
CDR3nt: TGTGCCAGCAGTTTGACTCGGTTGGGAGCTCCCTACAATGAGCAGTTCTTC
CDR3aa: CASSLTRLGAPYNEQFF

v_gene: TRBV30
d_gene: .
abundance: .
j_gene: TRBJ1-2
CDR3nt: TGTGCCTGGAGTTTGGGGGAGGTGAGCTATGGCTACACCTTC
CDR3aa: CAWSLGEVSYGYTF

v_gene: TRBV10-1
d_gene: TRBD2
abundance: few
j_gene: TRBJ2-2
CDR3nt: TGCGCCAGCAGTGAGGGACTAGCGCCCGGGGAGCTGTTTTTT
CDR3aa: CASSEGLAPGELFF

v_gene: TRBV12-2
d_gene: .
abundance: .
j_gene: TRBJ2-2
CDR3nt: TGTGCAAGTCGCTCATACCCTGACTTCGAGAACACCGGGGAGCTGTTTTTT
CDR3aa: CASRSYPDFENTGELFF

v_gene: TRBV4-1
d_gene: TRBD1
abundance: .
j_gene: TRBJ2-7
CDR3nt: TGCGCCAGCAGCCGTGGGACAGTCCTCCCTTCCTCCTCCTACGAGCAGTACTTC
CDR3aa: CASSRGTVLPSSSYEQYF

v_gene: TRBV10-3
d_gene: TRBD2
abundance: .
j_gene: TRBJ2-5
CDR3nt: TGTGCCATCAGTGAGGAAGCGGGAACGGTGACCCAGTACTTC
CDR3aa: CAISEEAGTVTQYF

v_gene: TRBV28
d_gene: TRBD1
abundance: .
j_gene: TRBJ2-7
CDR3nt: TGTGCCAGCAGGAGGACAGGGGGCGAATGGTCCGAGCAGTACTTC
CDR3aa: CASRRTGGEWSEQYF

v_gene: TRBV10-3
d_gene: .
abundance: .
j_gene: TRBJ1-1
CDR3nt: TGTGCCATGGGTTCTCTAGACACTGAAGCTTTCTTT
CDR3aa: CAMGSLDTEAFF

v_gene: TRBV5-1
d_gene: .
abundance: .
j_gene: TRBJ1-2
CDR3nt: TGCGCCAGCAGCTTGGGTCAGGAAAGCTATGGCTACACCTTC
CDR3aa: CASSLGQESYGYTF

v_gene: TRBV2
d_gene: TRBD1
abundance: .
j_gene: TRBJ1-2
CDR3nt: TGTGCCAGCAGACCCGACAGGGGGGAAGTCTATGGCTACACCTTC
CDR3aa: CASRPDRGEVYGYTF

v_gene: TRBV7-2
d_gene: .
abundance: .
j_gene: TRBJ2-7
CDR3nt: TGTGCCAGCAGCTCGGTCTACGAGCAGTACTTC
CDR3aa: CASSSVYEQYF

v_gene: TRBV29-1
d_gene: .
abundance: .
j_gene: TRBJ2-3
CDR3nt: TGCAGCGTAAAGGATGAGGGATTT
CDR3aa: CSVKDEGF

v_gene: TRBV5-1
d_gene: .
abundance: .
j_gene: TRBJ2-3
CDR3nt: TGCGCCAGCAGCTTAGAGGACAGTTCGACAGATACGCAGTATTTT
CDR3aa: CASSLEDSSTDTQYF

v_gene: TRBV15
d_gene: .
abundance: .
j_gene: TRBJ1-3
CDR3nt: TGTGCCACCAGCAGAGATCAGGGATCTGGAAACACCATATATTTT
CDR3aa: CATSRDQGSGNTIYF

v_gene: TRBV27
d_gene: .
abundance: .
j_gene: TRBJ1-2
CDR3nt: TGTGCCAGCAGTTTTAGGGCCGGGACTCATCAGAGGGGCTACACCTTC
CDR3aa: CASSFRAGTHQRGYTF

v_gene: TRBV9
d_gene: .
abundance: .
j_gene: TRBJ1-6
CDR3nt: TGTGCCAGCAGCGTATTACAGGAAAATTCACCCCTCCACTTT
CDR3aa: CASSVLQENSPLHF